This T cell receptor beta chain was sequenced in a study of radiotherapy plus CTLA-4 blockade in lung cancer. Background on the study: Objective responses were seen in around 19% of patients, disease control in approximately 30%. Study-level findings and limits: In blood, TCR clones derived from the tumor expanded after radiotherapy plus ipilimumab.

Details on this clone: Its specificity is not known.

Method: immunoSEQ multiplex PCR; TCRdb's copy keeps in-frame clones and lacks some. The sample holds over 100,000 clones, roughly four fifths seen once. CTLA-4 blockade using ipilimumab, together with focal radiation, was received by patients with chemo-refractory metastatic non-small-cell lung cancer. This CDR3 region has 18 residues. This sequence originates from a human donor with non-small cell lung cancer that progressed on radiotherapy plus ipilimumab. Some clones in this sample may be carry-over from other donors' samples. Source: peripheral blood, taken from a patient treated with radiotherapy plus ipilimumab. The chain couples TRBV12-1 to TRBJ2-3; the table's D call of TRBD2 was not tested on the DNA. TRBV12-1 has pseudogene status. In DNA form, the CDR3 reads TGTGCCAGCAGTCACAGGCCGCACCAAGCGGGGGGAGCAGATACGCAGTATTTT. Amino acids: CASSHRPHQAGGADTQYF.